What follows describes a single TCR beta chain. What antigen it recognizes has not been identified. Per-base qualities were not stored, and no clone one base away is much larger. The CDR3 regions of human TCRbeta chains were analyzed by immunosequencing. Per the source publication's procedure: Repertoire TCRs were checked for matches against a reference library of SARS-CoV-2-specific TCRs that had been generated using the MIRA antigen-specificity platform. Breadth was defined as the fraction of unique TCRs that were SARS-CoV-2-associated, and depth was defined as the fraction of total T cells that were SARS-CoV-2-associated. Using the MIRA data, every spike-specific TCR was mapped to the spike region that the TCR reacted to and assigned to either a CD4 or a CD8 class. Log10-transformed breadth and depth values were compared by one-way ANOVA with Sidak's multiple comparisons tests. TCRdb carries this immuneACCESS record with in-frame sequences only. Its versions omit some clonotypes, under half of them owing to an unresolved V gene in the studies checked, with the rest unexplained. That table gives V, J and clone size, and the DNA gave D and trimming. The sample table lists fewer than 110,000 clones, under 95% of them with a count of one. Together, the top ten hold roughly a fifth of the sample.

This specimen comes from a study of T cell responses to AZD1222 COVID-19 vaccine (dated by TCRdb to about 2021). Notes on the research overall: AZD1222 recipients whose second dose came at about 4 weeks and those whose second dose came at about 12 weeks were combined into one group, since spike-specific TCR depth and breadth did not differ between the two schedules. Trial participants were enrolled by age into subgroups of 18-55, 56-69 and 70-plus years, and around 150, 28 and 57 TCR-sequenced participants, respectively, were included in these subgroups. A total of more than 230 trial participants underwent TCR sequencing, of whom approximately 200 had received two doses of AZD1222 and around 25 had received two doses of the MenACWY control vaccine. What the work shows at the level of the full study, not this receptor alone: CD4 TCRs associated with the vaccine covered the entire spike protein, and the dominant responses were in regions 160-218 and 743-854. After two AZD1222 doses, both the breadth and the depth of spike-specific TCRs were significantly higher than at day 0 and than in MenACWY recipients. Most participants were white British and females outnumbered males, and the authors suggested that clonal diversity may have been underestimated. No day 14 peak-response samples were available, so repertoires were characterized only after the peak T cell response. Conclusions about previously exposed vaccinees are limited, since just five to seven AZD1222 recipients were seropositive for SARS-CoV-2 at baseline. The 56-69-year group was small, and its depth increase did not reach significance, likely because of low power. Reportedly, almost half of the unique spike-specific TCRs recognized epitopes lying outside the regions that are mutated in the B.1.351 and B.1.1.7 variants.

The sample's time point label is to be understood as: baseline before first vaccination. The vaccinee samples were drawn from two UK trials, COV001 and COV002, one of which was a single-blind randomized controlled phase 2/3 trial testing AZD1222 (ChAdOx1 nCoV-19) in healthy adults. For TCRbeta chain sequencing, PBMC samples from trial participants were taken at day 0 and at day 28 after the second dose. The V end loses 3 bases and the J end loses 4 bases, and a stretch of 16 bases separates them. The germline V gene provides CDR1 SGHAT and CDR2 FQNNGV. The CDR3, from cysteine to phenylalanine, totals 15 residues. Of the read, only the CDR3 DNA is kept; its 45 bases are in frame from base 1.

The chain uses TRBV11-2 and TRBJ2-7; the D gene assignment is perhaps TRBD1 or TRBD2, with each matching 7 bases. The receptor comes from an adult in good health. The starting material was peripheral blood, obtained on day 0 of AZD1222 vaccination. The CDR3 corresponds to CASSFTGQGGYEQYF. The DNA reads TGTGCCAGCAGCTTCACCGGCCAGGGGGGGTACGAGCAGTACTTC.